The T cell receptor beta chain described here comes from a study of T cell clusters in autoimmune cytopenias. Multiplex touch-down PCR amplified TRB using TRB-A and TRB-B pools in one tube. TCRdb reprocessed the multiplex PCR reads, with one entry per CDR3 protein and no DNA. The data show some 7,700 distinct CDR3 sequences, and the top ten clones hold less than 4%. In germline, CDR1 is LNHNV, CDR2 YYDKDF (reference sequence). The CDR3 runs 14 residues. This clonotype registers medium-sized (0.01 to 0.1%) by frequency. The antigen remains undetermined. About 39,000 genome equivalents of blood DNA were amplified for TRB. Study results and limitations: Exclusive TRB clusters were almost three-fold more numerous in healthy donors than in active autoimmune hepatitis.

The TCR sequence derives from a human donor with an autoimmune cytopenia or autoimmune hepatitis (not recorded which). V is TRBV15 and J is TRBJ2-7. Sample: peripheral blood. This CDR3 reads CATSRVAAPYEQYF.